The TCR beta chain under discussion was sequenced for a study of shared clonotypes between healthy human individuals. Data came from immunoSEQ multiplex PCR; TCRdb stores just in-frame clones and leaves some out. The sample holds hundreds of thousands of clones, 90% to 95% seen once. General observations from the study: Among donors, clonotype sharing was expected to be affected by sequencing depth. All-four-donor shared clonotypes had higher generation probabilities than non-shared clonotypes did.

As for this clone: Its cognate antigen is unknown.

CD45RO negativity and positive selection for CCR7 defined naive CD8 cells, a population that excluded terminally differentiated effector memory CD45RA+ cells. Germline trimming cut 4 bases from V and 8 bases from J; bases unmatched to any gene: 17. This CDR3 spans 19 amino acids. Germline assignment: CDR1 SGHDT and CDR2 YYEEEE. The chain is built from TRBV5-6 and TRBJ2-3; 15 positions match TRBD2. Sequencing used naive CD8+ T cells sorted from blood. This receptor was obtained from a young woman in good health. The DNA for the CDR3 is TGTGCCAGCAGCCGGCGGACTAGCGGGAGGGCCTGGGATGGGGTTACGCAGTATTTT. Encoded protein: CASSRRTSGRAWDGVTQYF. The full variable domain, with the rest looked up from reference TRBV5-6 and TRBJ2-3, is DAGVTQSPTHLIKTRGQQVTLRCSPKSGHDTVSWYQQALGQGPQFIFQYYEEEERQRGNFPDRFSGHQFPNYSSELNVNALLLGDSALYLCASSRRTSGRAWDGVTQYFGPGTRLTVL.